The 10 T cell receptor beta chains reported below all come from one sample, sequenced in a study of CD8 T cells in ankylosing spondylitis. TCRdb re-derived calls from the 5' RACE reads in MiXCR, one entry per CDR3 protein. The sample yields 250,000 to 400,000 distinct CDR3 sequences, around 10% seen once. The specimen sequenced was blood, either unsorted or a sorted T cell fraction (not recorded which). These receptors were taken from a female donor with ankylosing spondylitis or in good health (not recorded which).

This CDR3 reads CSARDPDRAGYTF. The CDR3 DNA reads TGCAGTGCTAGGGACCCGGACAGAGCCGGCTACACCTTC. The chain links TRBV20-1 to TRBJ1-2; perhaps TRBD1 as D (6 bases). Germline CDR1 reads DFQATT; CDR2 reads SNEGSKA (reference sequence). CDR3 size: 13 residues. V lost 3 bases and J lost 8, with 16 bases in between.

This clonotype was seen many times. J is TRBJ2-5 and V is TRBV7-6; 7 bases match TRBD1. V gave up 1 base and J gave up 4 bases; unmatched junction bases: 9. In germline, CDR1 is SGHVS, CDR2 FNYEAQ. The CDR3 runs 16 residues. CDR3 region: CASSLGHETGRETQYF. CDR3 coding DNA: TGTGCCAGCAGCTTAGGCCATGAGACAGGGAGAGAGACCCAGTACTTC. Combining the CDR3 with reference TRBV7-6 and TRBJ2-5 gives the whole variable domain GAGVSQSPRYKVTKRGQDVALRCDPISGHVSLYWYRQALGQGPEFLTYFNYEAQQDKSGLPNDRFSAERPEGSISTLTIQRTEQRDSAMYRCASSLGHETGRETQYFGPGTRLLVL.

The chain couples TRBV3-1 to TRBJ2-7, with 7 bases matching TRBD1. CDR1 is LGHDT, CDR2 YNNKEL, per germline (reference sequence). CDR3 length: 15 amino acids. The V gene end was trimmed by 0 bases and the J gene end by 5 bases; junction bases not matched to a gene: 7. The CDR3 bases are TGTGCCAGCAGCCAAGATATTGGCCAGGGGGACGAGCAGTACTTC. Translating it yields CASSQDIGQGDEQYF.

The chain employs TRBV20-1 and TRBJ2-5; perhaps D is TRBD1 or TRBD2 (6 bases each). The CDR3 is made up of 16 amino acids. Trimming removed 2 bases at V and 4 bases at J, with 20 bases between. Germline lookup yields CDR1 DFQATT and CDR2 SNEGSKA (reference sequence). The CDR3 region has the DNA TGCAGTGCTAGACCTGGGGGCAGGGGAGGAGGAGAGACCCAGTACTTC. Translating gives CSARPGGRGGGETQYF.

This clonotype has at least ten counts. The chain combines TRBV27 with TRBJ1-5; D remains ambiguous. In germline, CDR1 is MNHEY, CDR2 SMNVEV (reference sequence). V was trimmed by 1 base and J by 7 bases, leaving 14 bases between them. The CDR3 runs 15 residues. The CDR3 protein is CASSLFPGLGQPQHF. CDR3 DNA sequence: TGTGCCAGCAGTTTATTTCCCGGGTTGGGCCAGCCCCAGCATTTT.

This clonotype was detected a few times. V is TRBV5-1 and J is TRBJ2-1, with TRBD2 identical over 7 bases. The CDR3 covers 20 residues. V shed 4 bases, J shed 0 bases, and the junction held 19 bases outside the gene matches. Germline V gene lookup returns CDR1 SGHRS and CDR2 YFSETQ. This CDR3 reads CASSLARGVIDRNSYNEQFF. CDR3 bases: TGCGCCAGCAGCCTGGCCCGGGGGGTAATAGATAGGAACTCCTACAATGAGCAGTTCTTC.

J is TRBJ2-7 and V is TRBV7-9; possible D gene TRBD2, 6 bases. Trimming pared 4 bases from V and 2 bases from J, leaving 18 bases between. CDR3 length equals 16 residues. Looked up from germline, CDR1 is SEHNR and CDR2 is FQNEAQ (reference sequence). The CDR3 sequence is CASSSHTTSSPYEQYF. The CDR3 DNA sequence: TGTGCCAGCAGCTCCCACACCACTAGCTCGCCCTACGAGCAGTACTTC.

CDR3 sequence (DNA): TGTGCCAGCAGCGGACTTACCGGGACAGGGGGATACAATGAGCAGTTCTTC. It translates to CASSGLTGTGGYNEQFF. The chain combines TRBV6-9 with TRBJ2-1, with 11 bases matching TRBD1. From germline, CDR1 is MNHGY and CDR2 SVAAGI. V lost 6 bases, J lost 4 bases, and 11 bases stayed unmatched. The CDR3 has 17 amino acids.

This clonotype showed up many times. V is TRBV10-3 and J is TRBJ1-2; D not resolved. The CDR3 consists of 15 residues. V shed 1 base and J shed 6 bases, with 15 bases lying between them. The germline V gene encodes CDR1 ENHRY and CDR2 SYGVKD. The CDR3 loop is CAISELVGKMDGYTF. CDR3 sequence (DNA): TGTGCCATCAGTGAGTTGGTGGGGAAGATGGATGGCTACACCTTC.

There are many counts of this clonotype. The rearrangement uses TRBV20-1 and TRBJ2-5, with 7 bases identical to TRBD1. Germline CDR1 is DFQATT and CDR2 is SNEGSKA (reference sequence). There are 16 residues in the CDR3. With 1 base clipped from V and 1 base from J, the junction kept 9 bases outside the gene matches. Written as DNA, the CDR3 is TGCAGTGCTAGAGGATTAGGGGGCCTAATCCAAGAGACCCAGTACTTC. Protein: CSARGLGGLIQETQYF.